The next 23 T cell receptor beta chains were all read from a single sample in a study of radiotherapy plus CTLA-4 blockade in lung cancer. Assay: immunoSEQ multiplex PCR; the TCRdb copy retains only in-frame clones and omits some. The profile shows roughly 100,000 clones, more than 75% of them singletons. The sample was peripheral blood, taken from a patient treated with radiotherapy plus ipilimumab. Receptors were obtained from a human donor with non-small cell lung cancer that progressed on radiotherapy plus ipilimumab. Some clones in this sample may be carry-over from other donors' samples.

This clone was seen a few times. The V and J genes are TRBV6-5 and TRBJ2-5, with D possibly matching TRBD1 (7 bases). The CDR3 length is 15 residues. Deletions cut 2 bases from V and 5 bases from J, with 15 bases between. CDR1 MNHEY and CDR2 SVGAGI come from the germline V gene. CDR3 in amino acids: CASSYDLPGGETQYF. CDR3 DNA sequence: TGTGCCAGCAGTTACGACCTCCCAGGGGGGGAGACCCAGTACTTC.

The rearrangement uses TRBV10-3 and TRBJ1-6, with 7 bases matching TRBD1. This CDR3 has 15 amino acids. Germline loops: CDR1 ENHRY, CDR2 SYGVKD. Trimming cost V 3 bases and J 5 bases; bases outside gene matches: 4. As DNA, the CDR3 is TGTGCCATCAGTGAACAGGGGCCTGATAATTCACCCCTCCACTTT. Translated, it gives CAISEQGPDNSPLHF.

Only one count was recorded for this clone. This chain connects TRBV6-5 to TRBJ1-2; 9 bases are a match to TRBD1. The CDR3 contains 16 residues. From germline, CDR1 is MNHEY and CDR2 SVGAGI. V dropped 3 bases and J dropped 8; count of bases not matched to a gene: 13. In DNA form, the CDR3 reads TGTGCCAGCAGTTATTCAAGGGGACAGGGTAGGAGCGGCTACACCTTC. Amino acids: CASSYSRGQGRSGYTF.

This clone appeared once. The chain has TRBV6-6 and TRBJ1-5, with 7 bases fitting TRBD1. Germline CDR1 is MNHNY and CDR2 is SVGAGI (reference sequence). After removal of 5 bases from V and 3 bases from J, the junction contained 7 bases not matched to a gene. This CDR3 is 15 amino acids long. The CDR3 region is CASSDRVGNNQPQHF. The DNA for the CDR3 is TGTGCCAGCAGTGACAGGGTCGGTAACAATCAGCCCCAGCATTTT.

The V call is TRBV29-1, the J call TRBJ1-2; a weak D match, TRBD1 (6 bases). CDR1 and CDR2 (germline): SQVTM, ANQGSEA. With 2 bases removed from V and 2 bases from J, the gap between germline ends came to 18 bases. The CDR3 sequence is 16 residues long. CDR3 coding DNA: TGCAGCGTTGAATCCATCAGGGGCGCCCGAAACTATGGCTACACCTTC. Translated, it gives CSVESIRGARNYGYTF.

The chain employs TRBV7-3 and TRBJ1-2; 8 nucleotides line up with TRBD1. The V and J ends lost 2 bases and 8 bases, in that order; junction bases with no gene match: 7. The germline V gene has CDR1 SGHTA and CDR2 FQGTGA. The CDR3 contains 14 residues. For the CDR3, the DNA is TGTGCCAGCAGCTTAGGACAGGGTTCGCGGGGCTACACCTTC. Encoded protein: CASSLGQGSRGYTF.

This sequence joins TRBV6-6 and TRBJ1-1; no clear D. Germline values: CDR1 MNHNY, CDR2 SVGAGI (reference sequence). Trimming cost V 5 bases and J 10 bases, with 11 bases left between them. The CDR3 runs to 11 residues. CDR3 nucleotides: TGTGCCAGCAGTAACCCCTCTGGAGCTTTCTTT. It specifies CASSNPSGAFF.

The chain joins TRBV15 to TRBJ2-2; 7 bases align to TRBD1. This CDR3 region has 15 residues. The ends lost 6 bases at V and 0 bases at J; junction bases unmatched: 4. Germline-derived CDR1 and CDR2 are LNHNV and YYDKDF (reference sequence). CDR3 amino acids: CATRQGLSNTGELFF. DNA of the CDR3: TGTGCCACCAGACAGGGGCTTTCGAACACCGGGGAGCTGTTTTTT.

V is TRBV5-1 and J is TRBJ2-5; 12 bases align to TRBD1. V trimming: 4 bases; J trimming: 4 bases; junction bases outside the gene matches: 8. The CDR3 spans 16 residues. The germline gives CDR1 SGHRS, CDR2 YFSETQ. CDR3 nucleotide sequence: TGCGCCAGCAGCGACGGGGACAGGGGGCTCCTAGAGACCCAGTACTTC. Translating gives CASSDGDRGLLETQYF.

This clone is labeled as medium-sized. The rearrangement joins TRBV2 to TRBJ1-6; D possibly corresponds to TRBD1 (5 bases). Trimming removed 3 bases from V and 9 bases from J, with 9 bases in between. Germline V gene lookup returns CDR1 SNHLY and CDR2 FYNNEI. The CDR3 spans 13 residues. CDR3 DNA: TGTGCCAGCAGTGACAGGGTGGCTTCACCCCTCCACTTT. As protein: CASSDRVASPLHF.

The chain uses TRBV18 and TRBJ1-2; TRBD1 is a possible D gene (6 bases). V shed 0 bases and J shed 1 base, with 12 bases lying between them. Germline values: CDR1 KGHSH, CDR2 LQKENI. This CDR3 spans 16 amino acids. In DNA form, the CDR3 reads TGTGCCAGCTCACCACCGGTCGGGGGCTTTAACTATGGCTACACCTTC. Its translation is CASSPPVGGFNYGYTF.

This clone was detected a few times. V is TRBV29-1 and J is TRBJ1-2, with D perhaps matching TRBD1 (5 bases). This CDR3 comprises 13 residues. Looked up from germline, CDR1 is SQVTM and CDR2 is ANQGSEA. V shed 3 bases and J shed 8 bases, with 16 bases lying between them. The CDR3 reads CSVDQGGVQGYTF. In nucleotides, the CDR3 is TGCAGCGTTGATCAGGGAGGGGTCCAAGGCTACACCTTC.

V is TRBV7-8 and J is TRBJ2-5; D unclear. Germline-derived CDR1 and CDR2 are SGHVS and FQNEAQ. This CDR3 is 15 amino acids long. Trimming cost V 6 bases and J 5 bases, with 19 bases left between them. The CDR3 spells CASSSLSWYFETQYF. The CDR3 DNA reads TGTGCCAGCAGTTCCCTCAGCTGGTATTTTGAGACCCAGTACTTC.

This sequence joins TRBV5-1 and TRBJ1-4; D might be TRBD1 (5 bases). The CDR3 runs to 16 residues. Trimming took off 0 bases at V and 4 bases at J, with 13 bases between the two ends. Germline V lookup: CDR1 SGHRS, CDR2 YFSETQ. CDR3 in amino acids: CASSLVIDGHNEKLFF. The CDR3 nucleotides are TGCGCCAGCAGCTTGGTGATTGACGGACATAATGAAAAACTGTTTTTT.

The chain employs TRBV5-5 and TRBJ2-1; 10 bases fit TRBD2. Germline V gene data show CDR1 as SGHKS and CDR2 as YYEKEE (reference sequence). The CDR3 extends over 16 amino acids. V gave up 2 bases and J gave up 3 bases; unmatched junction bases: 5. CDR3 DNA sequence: TGTGCCAGCAGCTTAACTAGCGGGGCTTTCTACAATGAGCAGTTCTTC. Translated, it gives CASSLTSGAFYNEQFF.

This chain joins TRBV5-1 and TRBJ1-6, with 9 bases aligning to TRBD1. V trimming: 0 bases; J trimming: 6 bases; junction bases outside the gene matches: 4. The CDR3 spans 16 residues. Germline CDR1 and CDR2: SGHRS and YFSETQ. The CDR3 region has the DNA TGCGCCAGCAGCTTGGCCGAGGGACAGGGTAATTCACCCCTCCACTTT. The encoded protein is CASSLAEGQGNSPLHF.

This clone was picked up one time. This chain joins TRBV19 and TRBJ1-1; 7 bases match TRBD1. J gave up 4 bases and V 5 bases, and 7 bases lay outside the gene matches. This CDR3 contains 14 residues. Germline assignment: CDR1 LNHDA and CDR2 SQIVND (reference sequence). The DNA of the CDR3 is TGTGCCAGTAGTCTGTCGACAGGGCCCACTGAAGCTTTCTTT. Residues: CASSLSTGPTEAFF. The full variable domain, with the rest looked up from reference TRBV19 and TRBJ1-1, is DGGITQSPKYLFRKEGQNVTLSCEQNLNHDAMYWYRQDPGQGLRLIYYSQIVNDFQKGDIAEGYSVSREKKESFPLTVTSAQKNPTAFYLCASSLSTGPTEAFFGQGTRLTVV.

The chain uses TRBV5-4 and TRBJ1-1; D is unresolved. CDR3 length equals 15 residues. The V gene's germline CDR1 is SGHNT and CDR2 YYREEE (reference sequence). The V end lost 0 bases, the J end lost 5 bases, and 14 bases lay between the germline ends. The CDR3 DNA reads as TGTGCCAGCAGCTTGGTTGGCAACCTGGGGACTGAAGCTTTCTTT. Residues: CASSLVGNLGTEAFF.

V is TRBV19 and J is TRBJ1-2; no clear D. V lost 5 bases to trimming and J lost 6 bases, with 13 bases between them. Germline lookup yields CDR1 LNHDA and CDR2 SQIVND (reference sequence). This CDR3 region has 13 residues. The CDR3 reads CASSRTWGHGYTF. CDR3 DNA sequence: TGTGCCAGTAGTCGCACATGGGGTCATGGCTACACCTTC.

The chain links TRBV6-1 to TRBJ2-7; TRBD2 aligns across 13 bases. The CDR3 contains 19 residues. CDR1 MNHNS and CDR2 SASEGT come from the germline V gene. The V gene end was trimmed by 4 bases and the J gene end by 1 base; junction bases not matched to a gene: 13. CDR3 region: CASSGPGTSGVPTSYEQYF. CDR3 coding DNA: TGTGCCAGCAGTGGACCCGGGACTAGCGGGGTCCCGACATCCTACGAGCAGTACTTC.

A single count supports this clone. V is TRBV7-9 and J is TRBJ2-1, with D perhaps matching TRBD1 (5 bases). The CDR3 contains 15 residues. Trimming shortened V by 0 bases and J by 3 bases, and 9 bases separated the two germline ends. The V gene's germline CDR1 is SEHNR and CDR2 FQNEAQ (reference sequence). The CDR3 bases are TGTGCCAGCAGCTTAGCAGACAGTGACTACAATGAGCAGTTCTTC. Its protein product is CASSLADSDYNEQFF.

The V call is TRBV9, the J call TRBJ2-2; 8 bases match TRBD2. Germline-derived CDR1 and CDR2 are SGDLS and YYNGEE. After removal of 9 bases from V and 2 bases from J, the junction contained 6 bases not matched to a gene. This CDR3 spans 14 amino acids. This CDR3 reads CATRGGINTGELFF. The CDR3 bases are TGTGCCACACGCGGGGGGATAAACACCGGGGAGCTGTTTTTT.

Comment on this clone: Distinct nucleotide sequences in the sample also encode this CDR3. For the CDR3, the DNA is TGTGCCAGCAGTGAAGGCGGGGGCGGGTACACTGAAGCTTTCTTT. It encodes CASSEGGGGYTEAFF. The J gene is TRBJ1-1, the V gene TRBV6-1, with a weak D call TRBD1 (6 bases). Trimming shortened V by 1 base and J by 3 bases, and 12 bases separated the two germline ends. There are 15 residues in the CDR3. CDR1 and CDR2 (germline): MNHNS, SASEGT.